One sample yielded the 32 T cell receptor beta chains listed below, sequenced in a study of vaccination and CD4 T cells after COVID-19. With the Oncomine TCR Beta short-read assay, DNA from cultured CD4+ T cells was sequenced. TCRdb fed the PCR reads into MiXCR, producing one record per CDR3 protein. The sample records more than 13,000 distinct CDR3 sequences, approximately 55% being singletons. Stated treatment: roughly 10-day PBMC culture with coronavirus spike peptide pools or control peptides (ViraFEST assay). No cognate antigen is known for these TCRs. The sequenced sample was CD4+ T cells from blood, cultured in vitro, obtained before SARS-CoV-2 vaccination. These receptors all come from a human donor who had recovered from COVID-19.

In this sample, this clonotype turned up a few times. CDR3: CASRDLGTASYEQYF. In DNA form, the CDR3 reads TGTGCCAGCAGGGACCTCGGGACCGCATCCTACGAGCAGTACTTC. The chain has TRBV7-9 and TRBJ2-7; possibly TRBD1 or TRBD2 for D (5 bases each). Trimming took 6 bases from V and 1 from J, leaving 16 bases between them. CDR1 is SEHNR and CDR2 is FQNEAQ in the germline V gene (reference sequence). CDR3 length: 15 amino acids.

The gene calls are TRBV19 and TRBJ2-5, with D uncertain. Germline CDR1 is LNHDA and CDR2 is SQIVND (reference sequence). Trimming removed 3 bases at V and 5 bases at J, with 13 bases between. The CDR3 runs to 14 residues. CDR3 residues: CASSIKGKRETQYF. The CDR3 DNA is TGTGCCAGTAGTATTAAAGGGAAGAGGGAGACCCAGTACTTC.

V is TRBV27 and J is TRBJ1-1; weak D call: TRBD1 (6 bases). There are 15 residues in the CDR3. V shed 8 bases and J shed 6 bases, with 22 bases lying between them. Per germline, CDR1 MNHEY and CDR2 SMNVEV (reference sequence). CDR3 sequence reads: CASLTRPWGAAEAFF. Written as DNA, the CDR3 is TGTGCCAGCTTAACCCGCCCGTGGGGGGCCGCTGAAGCTTTCTTT.

This chain uses TRBV19 with TRBJ2-2, with 10 bases fitting TRBD2. Trimming removed 7 bases from V and 3 bases from J; junction bases left unmatched: 2. From germline, CDR1 is LNHDA and CDR2 SQIVND (reference sequence). CDR3 length: 14 residues. CDR3 amino acids: CASTGLAYTGELFF. The DNA for the CDR3 is TGTGCCAGTACGGGACTAGCGTACACCGGGGAGCTGTTTTTT.

The chain recombines TRBV11-2 with TRBJ2-7; D ambiguous. Germline V gene lookup returns CDR1 SGHAT and CDR2 FQNNGV. This CDR3 region has 14 residues. Trimming took off 5 bases at V and 2 bases at J, with 13 bases between the two ends. The CDR3 sequence is CASSAVRAPYEQYF. CDR3 DNA: TGTGCCAGCAGCGCTGTAAGGGCGCCCTACGAGCAGTACTTC. Together with reference TRBV11-2 and TRBJ2-7, the CDR3 gives the full variable domain: EAGVAQSPRYKIIEKRQSVAFWCNPISGHATLYWYQQILGQGPKLLIQFQNNGVVDDSQLPKDRFSAERLKGVDSTLKIQPAKLEDSAVYLCASSAVRAPYEQYFGPGTRLTVT.

The chain recombines TRBV30 with TRBJ1-5; D is ambiguous. V was shortened by 2 bases and J by 5 bases, with 10 bases between the two germline ends. Germline CDR1 reads GTSNPN; CDR2 reads SVGIG (reference sequence). The CDR3 totals 13 residues. CDR3 region: CAWSLGRDQPQHF. CDR3 coding DNA: TGTGCCTGGAGTCTCGGGCGGGATCAGCCCCAGCATTTT.

For this clonotype: At one end the junction does not follow the germline gene, possibly because of a read error. The rearrangement joins TRBV6-2 or TRBV6-3 to TRBJ2-1, with 12 bases fitting TRBD2. CDR1 and CDR2 (germline): MNHEY, SVGEGT. The CDR3 is 15 amino acids. CDR3 residues: CPSSYSSGGANEQFF. CDR3 in DNA: TGTCCCAGCAGTTACTCTAGCGGGGGGGCCAATGAGCAGTTCTTC.

This chain joins TRBV24-1 and TRBJ1-2, with TRBD1 as a possible D gene (5 bases). V shed 4 bases and J shed 3 bases, with 5 bases lying between them. There are 12 residues in the CDR3. Germline CDR1 is KGHDR and CDR2 is SFDVKD. The CDR3 loop reads CATSEGHYGYTF. DNA for the CDR3: TGTGCCACCAGTGAGGGACACTATGGCTACACCTTC.

This chain links TRBV4-1 with TRBJ2-5; D is perhaps TRBD1 or TRBD2 (5 bases each). Trimming pared 6 bases from V and 4 bases from J, leaving 18 bases between. Germline CDR1 reads MGHRA; CDR2 reads YSYEKL. The CDR3 contains 15 residues. The CDR3 protein is CASRGVGPRGETQYF. DNA for the CDR3: TGCGCCAGCAGGGGGGTAGGGCCCCGCGGAGAGACCCAGTACTTC.

CDR3 loop: CASSSRQGATYEQYF. The CDR3 nucleotides read TGTGCCAGCAGTTCCCGACAGGGCGCAACCTACGAGCAGTACTTC. The rearrangement uses TRBV6-2 or TRBV6-3 and TRBJ2-7; 7 bases are a match to TRBD1. This CDR3 region has 15 residues. CDR1 and CDR2 from the germline V gene are MNHEY and SVGEGT. V lost 4 bases, J lost 2 bases, and 8 bases stayed unmatched.

The chain couples TRBV5-4 to TRBJ2-3; D assignment may be TRBD1 or TRBD2 (5 bases each). The V gene lost 2 bases and the J gene lost 0 bases, with 10 bases spanning the gap. This CDR3 spans 15 amino acids. Looked up from germline, CDR1 is SGHNT and CDR2 is YYREEE (reference sequence). DNA of the CDR3: TGTGCCAGCAGCTTACCGGGACCAAGCACAGATACGCAGTATTTT. Translating it yields CASSLPGPSTDTQYF.

V usage is TRBV27 and J usage is TRBJ1-6; 7 bases match TRBD1. The length of the CDR3 is 13 residues. Germline CDR1 is MNHEY and CDR2 is SMNVEV (reference sequence). J lost 7 bases, V lost 6 bases, and 3 bases had no gene match. DNA of the CDR3: TGTGCCAGCAGGACAGGGAGCAATTCACCCCTCCACTTT. Translation: CASRTGSNSPLHF.

The chain combines TRBV4-2 with TRBJ2-2, with 13 bases aligning to TRBD2. Germline V gives CDR1 LGHNA, CDR2 YNFKEQ. Trimming removed 1 base from V and 4 bases from J; junction bases left unmatched: 3. The CDR3 totals 17 residues. This CDR3 reads CASSQGTSGGFTGELFF. Here the CDR3 DNA reads TGTGCCAGCAGCCAAGGGACTAGCGGGGGATTCACCGGGGAGCTGTTTTTT.

The chain has TRBV19 and TRBJ1-1; no definite D call. The CDR3 is made up of 14 amino acids. V lost 3 bases to trimming and J lost 3 bases, with 11 bases between them. Per the germline V gene, CDR1 is LNHDA and CDR2 is SQIVND (reference sequence). The CDR3 DNA reads TGTGCCAGTAGTATTACGAGGGCTGACACTGAAGCTTTCTTT. This gives the protein CASSITRADTEAFF.

This chain connects TRBV20-1 to TRBJ2-7; 8 nucleotides line up with TRBD1. The CDR3 spans 11 residues. Trimming removed 6 bases from V and 6 bases from J; junction bases left unmatched: 4. Germline CDR1 and CDR2: DFQATT and SNEGSKA (reference sequence). CDR3 sequence: CSARQGLEQYF. The CDR3 coding sequence is TGCAGTGCGAGACAGGGGCTCGAGCAGTACTTC.

This sequence joins TRBV20-1 and TRBJ1-4, with D possibly being TRBD1 (6 bases). V was cut by 0 bases and J by 6 bases, with 11 bases left in between. The V gene's germline CDR1 is DFQATT and CDR2 SNEGSKA (reference sequence). The CDR3 covers 14 residues. CDR3: CSARDLGGDEKLFF. As DNA, the CDR3 is TGCAGTGCTAGAGATCTAGGGGGAGATGAAAAACTGTTTTTT.

The V and J genes are TRBV28 and TRBJ1-1, with a weak D call TRBD1 (6 bases). The germline V gene has CDR1 MDHEN and CDR2 SYDVKM. The CDR3 covers 11 residues. The CDR3: CGTEDSPKAFF. Here the CDR3 DNA reads TGTGGCACCGAGGACAGCCCCAAAGCTTTCTTT.

The chain combines TRBV7-2 with TRBJ1-3, with D possibly being TRBD1 (6 bases). The CDR3 consists of 16 residues. V was clipped by 1 base and J by 8 bases, with 18 bases between them. Germline CDR1 SGHTA, CDR2 FQGNSA. CDR3 bases: TGTGCCAGCAGCTTAGAAGAGGGGGGTAGCGGTTACACCATATATTTT. Translated: CASSLEEGGSGYTIYF.

The chain employs TRBV6-2 or TRBV6-3 and TRBJ2-6; D remains unclear. The CDR3 has 14 amino acids. With 6 bases removed from V and 6 bases from J, the gap between germline ends came to 12 bases. Germline CDR1 reads MNHEY; CDR2 reads SVGEGT. CDR3 sequence (DNA): TGTGCCAGCAGCCAGTCCCCCGAGGCCAACGTCCTGACTTTC. Translating it yields CASSQSPEANVLTF.

This clonotype was observed a few times. J is TRBJ1-2 and V is TRBV6-2 or TRBV6-3; 9 nucleotides match TRBD1. The germline V gene has CDR1 MNHEY and CDR2 SVGEGT. The length of the CDR3 is 16 residues. V lost 4 bases and J lost 2; bases outside the gene matches: 8. Here the CDR3 reads CASSSLPGQGNYGYTF. CDR3 DNA: TGTGCCAGCAGTTCTCTCCCGGGACAGGGCAACTATGGCTACACCTTC.

This clonotype occurred once. V is TRBV7-3 and J is TRBJ1-1; possibly TRBD1 for D (6 bases). The CDR3 sequence is 14 residues long. Germline assignment: CDR1 SGHTA and CDR2 FQGTGA. Trimming pared 5 bases from V and 3 bases from J, leaving 13 bases between. The CDR3 DNA reads as TGTGCCAGCAGCCCGAGGACAGACTACACTGAAGCTTTCTTT. The encoded protein is CASSPRTDYTEAFF.

The chain has TRBV6-2 or TRBV6-3 and TRBJ2-3; 13 bases match TRBD2. Germline CDR1 and CDR2: MNHEY and SVGEGT. V lost 2 bases and J lost 6; bases outside the gene matches: 5. The CDR3 has 16 residues. CDR3 sequence: CASSYPELAGGDTQYF. The DNA of the CDR3 is TGTGCCAGCAGTTACCCGGAACTAGCGGGAGGGGATACGCAGTATTTT.

The chain has TRBV6-1 and TRBJ1-5, with D unresolved. The germline gives CDR1 MNHNS, CDR2 SASEGT. The CDR3 runs 15 residues. With 4 bases removed from V and 5 bases from J, the gap between germline ends came to 15 bases. CDR3: CASSGAGGSYQPQHF. DNA of the CDR3: TGTGCCAGCAGTGGAGCGGGAGGAAGTTATCAGCCCCAGCATTTT.

The chain uses TRBV19 and TRBJ2-7; D is unresolved. The ends were cut back, 1 base at V and 2 bases at J, with 12 bases in the middle. In germline, CDR1 is LNHDA, CDR2 SQIVND (reference sequence). The CDR3 has 15 residues. Written as DNA, the CDR3 is TGTGCCAGTAGTATAGGTCAGCGAAAAACCTACGAGCAGTACTTC. Its translation is CASSIGQRKTYEQYF.

This clonotype is a singleton in its sample. In nucleotides, the CDR3 is TGTGCCAGCAGGCAGACAGGGAGAAACACTGAAGCTTTCTTT. Translated: CASRQTGRNTEAFF. This rearrangement joins TRBV6-2 or TRBV6-3 to TRBJ1-1, with 7 nucleotides matching TRBD1. In germline, CDR1 is MNHEY, CDR2 SVGEGT. The length of the CDR3 is 14 residues. The V and J ends lost 6 bases and 2 bases, in that order; junction bases with no gene match: 6.

This clonotype came up a few times. The rearrangement links TRBV7-2 to TRBJ1-6, with D uncertain. V lost 5 bases and J lost 2, with 4 bases in between. This CDR3 comprises 13 residues. CDR1 is SGHTA and CDR2 is FQGNSA in the germline V gene. The DNA for the CDR3 is TGTGCCAGCAGCCCCACCTATAATTCACCCCTCCACTTT. The encoded protein is CASSPTYNSPLHF.

The chain is built from TRBV7-9 and TRBJ2-3; possible D gene TRBD1, 6 bases. CDR3 length equals 16 residues. Germline-derived CDR1 and CDR2 are SEHNR and FQNEAQ (reference sequence). V shed 4 bases and J shed 3 bases, with 17 bases lying between them. The CDR3 region has the DNA TGTGCCAGCAGCTCCCCGCAGGGGAAGAGAACAGATACGCAGTATTTT. This translates into CASSSPQGKRTDTQYF.

On this clonotype: A junction boundary mismatches the germline segment, possibly from a read error. This rearrangement joins TRBV7-2 to TRBJ2-2, with a possible D match to TRBD2 (6 bases). Germline V gene data show CDR1 as SGHTA and CDR2 as FQGNSA. The CDR3 consists of 15 residues. CDR3 sequence (DNA): TGTGCCAGCAGCCCCCGTCGGGGGTCCACCGGGGAGCCGTTTTTT. Residues: CASSPRRGSTGEPFF. Full variable domain (outside the CDR3, taken from reference TRBV7-2 and TRBJ2-2): GAGVSQSPSNKVTEKGKDVELRCDPISGHTALYWYRQSLGQGLEFLIYFQGNSAPDKSGLPSDRFSAERTGGSVSTLTIQRTQQEDSAVYLCASSPRRGSTGEPFFGEGSRLTVL.

This clonotype was seen once. This rearrangement joins TRBV11-3 to TRBJ2-1; 11 bases line up with TRBD2. CDR1 and CDR2 (germline): SGHNT, YENEEA. The V and J ends lost 3 bases and 9 bases, in that order; junction bases with no gene match: 10. CDR3 length: 16 amino acids. The CDR3 sequence is CASSFEGTSGWGEQFF. In nucleotides, the CDR3 is TGTGCCAGCAGCTTTGAAGGGACTAGCGGATGGGGTGAGCAGTTCTTC.

This chain connects TRBV6-2 or TRBV6-3 to TRBJ2-3; D is perhaps TRBD2 (6 bases). The V gene lost 6 bases and the J gene lost 3 bases, with 31 bases spanning the gap. CDR1 is MNHEY, CDR2 SVGEGT, per germline. This CDR3 has 20 amino acids. The CDR3 nucleotides are TGTGCCAGCAGCTATCATACCAACCCGACTAGGGGCGGGATAACAGATACGCAGTATTTT. Residues: CASSYHTNPTRGGITDTQYF.

This clonotype came up a few times. The V call is TRBV19, the J call TRBJ2-1; TRBD1 matches at 10 bases. J lost 12 bases, V lost 5 bases, and 10 bases had no gene match. Germline CDR1 is LNHDA and CDR2 is SQIVND (reference sequence). This CDR3 spans 14 amino acids. The CDR3 nucleotides read TGTGCCAGTAGTGGGTGGACAGGGGGATCTGGGCAGTTCTTC. It codes for CASSGWTGGSGQFF.

The rearrangement links TRBV28 to TRBJ2-1, with 7 bases that match TRBD1. Germline V CDR1 and CDR2: MDHEN, SYDVKM. This CDR3 spans 16 amino acids. Trimming cost V 4 bases and J 3 bases; bases outside gene matches: 9. The CDR3 nucleotides read TGTGCCAGCAGTTCGGGACAGAGAAAGAGCTACAATGAGCAGTTCTTC. Protein: CASSSGQRKSYNEQFF.